Each of the 19 T cell receptor beta chains below was sequenced from the same sample in a study of blood T cells in healthy people across ages. Primers used in a second PCR of about 7 to 11 cycles were a sample-barcoded 5' primer and a J-beta primer mix. TCRdb called the 5' RACE reads again in MiXCR, with one record for every CDR3 protein. Among roughly 730,000 distinct CDR3 sequences, 45% to 70% were seen once, and the ten largest hold about a quarter. Sequencing was carried out using blood. Every receptor here comes from a man aged 35 to 55 in good health.

The J gene is TRBJ1-2, the V gene TRBV10-3; D is undetermined. The V and J ends lost 0 bases and 1 base respectively, with 6 bases between them. The germline CDR1 and CDR2 sequences are ENHRY and SYGVKD. CDR3 length: 14 residues. The CDR3 DNA is TGTGCCATCAGTGAGTCGATCCTTAACTATGGCTACACCTTC. Residues: CAISESILNYGYTF.

This rearrangement joins TRBV6-6 to TRBJ2-6; no firm D call. The germline V and J ends were trimmed by 4 bases and 3 bases, with 7 bases remaining between them. CDR3 length: 14 residues. The germline gives CDR1 MNHNY, CDR2 SVGAGI (reference sequence). The chain's CDR3 is CASSSWGGANVLTF. For the CDR3, the DNA is TGTGCCAGCAGTTCTTGGGGTGGGGCCAACGTCCTGACTTTC.

The J gene is TRBJ1-5, the V gene TRBV20-1, with 8 bases identical to TRBD1. The V gene's germline CDR1 is DFQATT and CDR2 SNEGSKA (reference sequence). V shed 3 bases, J shed 0 bases, and the junction held 10 bases outside the gene matches. The CDR3 has 17 residues. The CDR3: CSASSGQALYSNQPQHF. The CDR3 bases are TGCAGTGCTAGCTCGGGACAGGCGCTTTATAGCAATCAGCCCCAGCATTTT.

This chain links TRBV6-2 or TRBV6-3 with TRBJ2-7, with D uncertain. The V end lost 4 bases, the J end lost 4 bases, and 8 bases lay between the germline ends. The CDR3 runs 12 residues. The germline V gene has CDR1 MNHEY and CDR2 SVGEGT. The CDR3, as DNA: TGTGCCAGCAGTTTCTCGCCGTACGAGCAGTACTTC. This translates into CASSFSPYEQYF.

The chain carries TRBV7-9 and TRBJ2-1, with 7 bases lining up with TRBD2. Germline V gives CDR1 SEHNR, CDR2 FQNEAQ (reference sequence). The CDR3 spans 15 residues. The V and J ends lost 5 bases and 13 bases, in that order; junction bases with no gene match: 17. The chain's CDR3 is CASSPRLEKRDNQFF. CDR3 DNA: TGTGCCAGCAGCCCACGGCTTGAGAAGCGGGATAATCAGTTCTTC. Looking up the rest from reference TRBV7-9 and TRBJ2-1 gives the full variable domain: DTGVSQNPRHKITKRGQNVTFRCDPISEHNRLYWYRQTLGQGPEFLTYFQNEAQLEKSRLLSDRFSAERPKGSFSTLEIQRTEQGDSAMYLCASSPRLEKRDNQFFGPGTRLTVL.

The sample holds a few counts of this clonotype. V usage is TRBV27 and J usage is TRBJ2-5; D is perhaps TRBD2 (5 bases). CDR1 and CDR2 from the germline V gene are MNHEY and SMNVEV (reference sequence). The germline V and J ends were trimmed by 8 bases and 4 bases, with 17 bases remaining between them. This CDR3 has 14 amino acids. The CDR3: CASGGSGPGETQYF. Here the CDR3 DNA reads TGTGCCAGCGGAGGTTCCGGGCCGGGAGAGACCCAGTACTTC.

The rearrangement uses TRBV7-9 and TRBJ1-5, with unresolved D. The V gene's germline CDR1 is SEHNR and CDR2 FQNEAQ (reference sequence). The CDR3 has 16 amino acids. Trimming removed 2 bases from V and 0 bases from J, with 11 bases in between. The CDR3 region is CASSLQDLDSNQPQHF. CDR3 nucleotide sequence: TGTGCCAGCAGCTTACAGGACCTAGATAGCAATCAGCCCCAGCATTTT.

The chain links TRBV3-1 to TRBJ2-1; D might be TRBD2 (6 bases). Per the germline V gene, CDR1 is LGHDT and CDR2 is YNNKEL (reference sequence). This CDR3 is 13 amino acids long. V was cut by 4 bases and J by 13 bases, with 17 bases left in between. For the CDR3, the DNA is TGTGCCAGCAGCCTAGATTCGGTACTAGCTCAGTTCTTC. This sequence encodes CASSLDSVLAQFF.

This clonotype was counted a few times. The chain is built from TRBV7-2 and TRBJ1-5, with 9 bases lining up with TRBD1. From germline, CDR1 is SGHTA and CDR2 FQGNSA. V shed 6 bases and J 6 bases; nucleotides not matched to a gene: 9. The CDR3 runs to 15 residues. This CDR3 reads CASRLTGGLAQPQHF. The CDR3 DNA follows: TGTGCCAGCAGATTGACAGGGGGACTAGCTCAGCCCCAGCATTTT.

J is TRBJ2-1 and V is TRBV12-3 or TRBV12-4; 11 bases fit TRBD2. The CDR3 is made up of 17 amino acids. V was pared by 5 bases and J by 10 bases, with 16 bases of the junction left unmatched. The CDR3 DNA sequence: TGTGCCAGCAGTCCCGAACTAGCGGGAGCCCTTATCATGGAGCAGTTCTTC. Translating gives CASSPELAGALIMEQFF.

The J gene is TRBJ2-1, the V gene TRBV9; 12 bases map to TRBD1. V dropped 4 bases and J dropped 6; count of bases not matched to a gene: 11. The CDR3 is 17 residues long. Germline V gene sequence: CDR1 SGDLS, CDR2 YYNGEE. The CDR3 region is CASSTSRGQGAGNEQFF. In DNA form, the CDR3 reads TGTGCCAGCAGCACCTCCCGGGGACAGGGGGCTGGCAATGAGCAGTTCTTC.

The chain employs TRBV29-1 and TRBJ2-7; D gene unclear. CDR1 and CDR2 (germline): SQVTM, ANQGSEA. The CDR3 spans 14 residues. Trimming shortened V by 0 bases and J by 7 bases, and 16 bases separated the two germline ends. This chain's CDR3 is CSVEERRIDNEQYF. The CDR3 nucleotides are TGCAGCGTTGAAGAACGCAGGATCGACAATGAGCAGTACTTC.

The chain uses TRBV3-1 and TRBJ2-5; D tentatively fits TRBD1 or TRBD2 (6 bases each). The J call may be wrong; the DNA end is better matched by TRBJ2-7. In germline, CDR1 is LGHDT, CDR2 YNNKEL (reference sequence). This CDR3 is built from 19 residues. The CDR3, as DNA: TGTGCCAGCAGCCAAGATTTTTTAGGGGGGTCGACGGGGATCTACGAGCAGTACTTC. Translation gives CASSQDFLGGSTGIYEQYF.

The chain is built from TRBV4-3 and TRBJ1-1; D possibly corresponds to TRBD1 (5 bases). Germline lookup yields CDR1 LGHNA and CDR2 YSLEER. V lost 0 bases and J 6 bases, leaving 20 bases between the germline ends. CDR3 length: 17 residues. CDR3 in DNA: TGCGCCAGCAGCCAAGATATGTTAGGAGGGGTTGGCGCTGAAGCTTTCTTT. Encoded protein: CASSQDMLGGVGAEAFF.

In DNA form, the CDR3 reads TGCGCCAGCAGCTCAGTTCGGGCAGATACGCAGTATTTT. Encoded protein: CASSSVRADTQYF. V usage is TRBV5-1 and J usage is TRBJ2-3; D is unresolved. CDR3 size: 13 residues. Germline assignment: CDR1 SGHRS and CDR2 YFSETQ. Trimming took off 3 bases at V and 4 bases at J, with 9 bases between the two ends.

The V call is TRBV20-1, the J call TRBJ2-1; either TRBD1 or TRBD2 may supply D (6 bases each). The CDR3 is 12 amino acids. The germline CDR1 and CDR2 sequences are DFQATT and SNEGSKA (reference sequence). Between the trimmed V and J ends, which lost 2 bases and 9 bases, there was a span of 11 bases. CDR3 protein: CSARRGVGEQFF. DNA of the CDR3: TGCAGTGCTAGAAGGGGGGTCGGTGAGCAGTTCTTC.

The chain uses TRBV6-2 or TRBV6-3 and TRBJ2-7; TRBD2 aligns across 8 bases. Germline CDR1 reads MNHEY; CDR2 reads SVGEGT. Trimming took 0 bases from V and 4 from J; bases not matched to a gene: 8. The CDR3 runs to 16 residues. The DNA for the CDR3 is TGTGCCAGCAGTTACTCGACTAGCGAGGGCCAATACGAGCAGTACTTC. Its translation is CASSYSTSEGQYEQYF.

A single count supports this clonotype. The CDR3 protein is CASSIRGGETQYF. The CDR3 DNA follows: TGCGCCAGCAGCATCAGGGGGGGGGAGACCCAGTACTTC. The chain has TRBV5-1 and TRBJ2-5; D may match TRBD1 or TRBD2 (7 bases each). Germline CDR1 SGHRS, CDR2 YFSETQ. The CDR3 extends over 13 amino acids. Trimming took off 4 bases at V and 5 bases at J, with 12 bases between the two ends.

This clonotype was counted a few times. This sequence joins TRBV9 and TRBJ2-7; possible D gene TRBD1, 7 bases. The CDR3 spans 15 residues. Trimming cost V 3 bases and J 1 base, with 14 bases left between them. Germline V gene sequence: CDR1 SGDLS, CDR2 YYNGEE. CDR3 region: CASSGGDSASYEQYF. The CDR3 DNA follows: TGTGCCAGCAGCGGGGGGGACAGCGCGTCCTACGAGCAGTACTTC.